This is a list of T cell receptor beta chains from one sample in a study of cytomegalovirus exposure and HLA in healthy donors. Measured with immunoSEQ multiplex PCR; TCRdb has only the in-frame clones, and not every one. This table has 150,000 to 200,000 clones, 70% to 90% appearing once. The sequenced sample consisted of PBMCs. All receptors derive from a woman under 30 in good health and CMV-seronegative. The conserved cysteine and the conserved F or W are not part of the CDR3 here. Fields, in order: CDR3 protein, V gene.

CDR3: ASSEVSSRVGWDEKLF; V: TRBV2
CDR3: ASSSSQGGNTEAF; V: TRBV27
CDR3: ASSLFPRAIGELF; V: TRBV5-6
CDR3: ASSEVGTGGYEQY; V: TRBV6-1
CDR3: ASERRGGRNTGELF; V: TRBV19
CDR3: ASSAGQGAGNTIY; V: TRBV2
CDR3: ASSLGRYQETQY; V: TRBV5-1
CDR3: ASSPTSTDTQY; V: TRBV7-3
CDR3: ASSSEVGDAGYQETQY; V: TRBV9
CDR3: ASSSGGGKPDTQY; V: TRBV19
CDR3: ASSQILGSNQPQH; V: TRBV4-1
CDR3: ASSFRTSGNNEQF; V: TRBV28
CDR3: ASSFTSSGEQY; V: TRBV7-3
CDR3: ASSLTGGPYEQF; V: TRBV11-3
CDR3: ASRLKGQFMTF; V: TRBV2
CDR3: ASSPGHISPGNTIY; V: TRBV7-9
CDR3: ASSYSGLIYEQY; V: TRBV6-5
CDR3: ASSYLDSRGEQY; V: TRBV6-5
CDR3: ASSGHHRGTHGYT; V: TRBV6-1
CDR3: ATSRDRGVAQETQY; V: TRBV15
CDR3: ASSKGLGPGVIDAF; V: TRBV21-1
CDR3: ASSLGQGLAYNSPLH; V: TRBV7-9
CDR3: ASSLSPGQGSYEQY; V: TRBV11-2
CDR3: ASSEWDRDGYT; V: TRBV18
CDR3: ASSVSGGYQETQY; V: TRBV2
CDR3: ATSRVLATSGSETQY; V: TRBV15
CDR3: ASSEARGGPDNEQF; V: TRBV6-1
CDR3: ASSRAGQGSGYT; V: TRBV6-5
CDR3: ASGLNGYEQY; V: TRBV12-5
CDR3: ASGGQALEAF; V: TRBV10-2
CDR3: ASSRRQGTYGYT; V: TRBV28
CDR3: ASIIAGAADTQY; V: TRBV6-8
CDR3: ASSMRLVGHLLDQPQH; V: TRBV19
CDR3: ASSLVGGRSYNEQF; V: TRBV7-9
CDR3: AWSVGGSGAYEQY; V: TRBV30
CDR3: ASSGGTGFLDIQY; V: TRBV9
CDR3: ASSRGGSYEQY; V: TRBV2